A single sample gave rise to the 29 T cell receptor beta chains below, sequenced in a study of cytomegalovirus exposure and HLA in healthy donors. Use of 60 Vbeta and 13 Jbeta primers characterized the PCR. Using immunoSEQ multiplex PCR, the repertoire was profiled, and TCRdb retains in-frame clones only, with some absent. The sample consists of 100,000 to 150,000 clones, around 79% of them appearing once. Specimen: PBMCs. The source is a middle-aged woman in good health and CMV-seronegative.

V usage is TRBV6-1 and J usage is TRBJ1-3; D may be TRBD1 (5 bases). Trimming pared 6 bases from V and 1 base from J, leaving 13 bases between. This CDR3 is 15 amino acids long. Per the germline V gene, CDR1 is MNHNS and CDR2 is SASEGT. The CDR3 spells CASRTGLLSGNTIYF. The CDR3 DNA reads TGTGCCAGCAGGACGGGACTTTTGTCTGGAAACACCATATATTTT.

About this clone itself: The same CDR3 can be traced to other DNA sequences in this sample. CDR3 nucleotides: TGCGCCAGCAGCTCAGGGACAGGGGGCGAAAAACTGTTTTTT. Translating it yields CASSSGTGGEKLFF. The V and J genes are TRBV5-1 and TRBJ1-4; 12 bases match TRBD1. V lost 3 bases to trimming and J lost 8 bases; unmatched junction nucleotides: 2. Germline-derived CDR1 and CDR2 are SGHRS and YFSETQ. The CDR3 is 14 residues long.

The chain has TRBV7-9 and TRBJ2-3, with TRBD2 as a possible D gene (5 bases). Germline CDR1 is SEHNR and CDR2 is FQNEAQ (reference sequence). V dropped 5 bases and J dropped 4 bases, with 10 bases sitting between them. This CDR3 has 13 residues. The CDR3 sequence: CASSPRGPDTQYF. Here the CDR3 DNA reads TGTGCCAGCAGCCCGAGAGGGCCAGATACGCAGTATTTT.

J is TRBJ2-1 and V is TRBV5-1; 11 bases fit TRBD1. V lost 1 base to trimming and J lost 8 bases; unmatched junction nucleotides: 5. Germline CDR1 SGHRS, CDR2 YFSETQ. This CDR3 is 15 amino acids long. Here the CDR3 DNA reads TGCGCCAGCAGCTTGCAGGGACAGGGGGTTCATGAGCAGTTCTTC. This gives the protein CASSLQGQGVHEQFF. Full variable domain (remainder filled in from reference TRBV5-1 and TRBJ2-1): KAGVTQTPRYLIKTRGQQVTLSCSPISGHRSVSWYQQTPGQGLQFLFEYFSETQRNKGNFPGRFSGRQFSNSRSEMNVSTLELGDSALYLCASSLQGQGVHEQFFGPGTRLTVL.

This chain joins TRBV20-1 and TRBJ2-2; the D is unclear. The CDR3 extends over 11 amino acids. Germline V gene data show CDR1 as DFQATT and CDR2 as SNEGSKA (reference sequence). The ends were cut back, 2 bases at V and 6 bases at J, with 4 bases in the middle. CDR3 sequence reads: CSARLAGELFF. The CDR3, as DNA: TGCAGTGCTAGACTAGCCGGGGAGCTGTTTTTT.

The rearrangement links TRBV7-9 to TRBJ2-5; a weak D match, TRBD1 (6 bases). The CDR3 has 14 residues. Germline-derived CDR1 and CDR2 are SEHNR and FQNEAQ (reference sequence). Trimming took off 2 bases at V and 5 bases at J, with 12 bases between the two ends. The CDR3 nucleotides read TGTGCCAGCAGCTTAACAGGGCCCGGGGAGACCCAGTACTTC. Translating gives CASSLTGPGETQYF.

This clone was recorded a few times. V and J are TRBV9 and TRBJ2-7; D remains ambiguous. The V and J ends lost 0 bases and 3 bases respectively, with 10 bases between them. The germline V gene encodes CDR1 SGDLS and CDR2 YYNGEE. This CDR3 has 14 amino acids. The CDR3 sequence: CASSVAPNNYEQYF. DNA for the CDR3: TGTGCCAGCAGCGTAGCGCCGAACAACTACGAGCAGTACTTC.

The chain carries TRBV2 and TRBJ1-4, with 9 bases fitting TRBD1. The CDR3 runs 13 residues. Germline CDR1 SNHLY, CDR2 FYNNEI. Trimming at V came to 4 bases and at J to 7 bases, leaving 1 base not matched to a gene. CDR3 nucleotides: TGTGCCAGCAGTGCGGGACAGGGTGAAAAACTGTTTTTT. Translation: CASSAGQGEKLFF.

The CDR3 DNA reads as TGTGCCAGCACCGACAGTGGCACTGAAGCTTTCTTT. Translation: CASTDSGTEAFF. This sequence joins TRBV6-6 and TRBJ1-1; maybe TRBD1 (5 bases). There are 12 residues in the CDR3. Germline V CDR1 and CDR2: MNHNY, SVGAGI (reference sequence). The V end was cut by 7 bases, the J end by 4 bases, with 10 bases between.

This clone was found a few times. This chain links TRBV14 with TRBJ2-7; TRBD1 matches at 7 bases. With V trimmed by 0 bases and J by 0 bases, 8 bases remained unmatched. Germline V gene sequence: CDR1 SGHDN, CDR2 FVKESK. This CDR3 comprises 17 residues. The CDR3 sequence: CASSQDFGTAYSYEQYF. DNA for the CDR3: TGTGCCAGCAGCCAAGACTTTGGGACAGCATACTCCTACGAGCAGTACTTC.

In this sample, this clone turned up a few times. The chain links TRBV7-9 to TRBJ2-7; 7 positions match TRBD2. This CDR3 comprises 13 residues. V lost 3 bases to trimming and J lost 9 bases; unmatched junction nucleotides: 8. Looked up from germline, CDR1 is SEHNR and CDR2 is FQNEAQ (reference sequence). CDR3 protein: CASSFSGYNGQYF. As DNA, the CDR3 is TGTGCCAGCAGCTTTAGCGGGTATAATGGGCAGTACTTC.

For this clone: Within the sample, other DNA sequences also encode this same CDR3. V and J are TRBV11-2 and TRBJ1-1; no definite D call. Germline CDR1 and CDR2: SGHAT and FQNNGV. This CDR3 comprises 15 residues. Deletions cut 0 bases from V and 0 bases from J, with 8 bases between. The CDR3 region has the DNA TGTGCCAGCAGCTTAGATCCGAGCATGAACACTGAAGCTTTCTTT. This codes for CASSLDPSMNTEAFF.

This CDR3 is CASSDGTGNNEKLFF. Here the CDR3 DNA reads TGTGCCAGCAGTGACGGGACAGGAAATAATGAAAAACTGTTTTTT. J is TRBJ1-4 and V is TRBV2; 8 bases are shared with TRBD1. CDR1 is SNHLY and CDR2 is FYNNEI in the germline V gene. CDR3 size: 15 residues. V lost 3 bases, J lost 4 bases, and 4 bases stayed unmatched. Looking up the rest from reference TRBV2 and TRBJ1-4 gives the full variable domain: EPEVTQTPSHQVTQMGQEVILRCVPISNHLYFYWYRQILGQKVEFLVSFYNNEISEKSEIFDDQFSVERPDGSNFTLKIRSTKLEDSAMYFCASSDGTGNNEKLFFGSGTQLSVL.

This clone occurred a few times. The chain recombines TRBV2 with TRBJ2-1; D not certain. The V end lost 7 bases, the J end lost 4 bases, and 5 bases lay between the germline ends. The germline CDR1 and CDR2 sequences are SNHLY and FYNNEI. The length of the CDR3 is 11 residues. CDR3 amino acids: CASKEYNEQFF. CDR3 nucleotides: TGTGCCAGCAAGGAGTACAATGAGCAGTTCTTC. Looking up the rest from reference TRBV2 and TRBJ2-1 gives the full variable domain: EPEVTQTPSHQVTQMGQEVILRCVPISNHLYFYWYRQILGQKVEFLVSFYNNEISEKSEIFDDQFSVERPDGSNFTLKIRSTKLEDSAMYFCASKEYNEQFFGPGTRLTVL.

V is TRBV11-2 and J is TRBJ2-7; tentative D call: TRBD2 (6 bases). Germline CDR1 and CDR2: SGHAT and FQNNGV. This CDR3 spans 13 amino acids. Trimming removed 5 bases at V and 0 bases at J, with 8 bases between. This CDR3 reads CASSVGGSYEQYF. Here the CDR3 DNA reads TGTGCCAGCAGCGTCGGGGGCTCCTACGAGCAGTACTTC. The entire variable domain, with the rest obtained from reference TRBV11-2 and TRBJ2-7, is as follows: EAGVAQSPRYKIIEKRQSVAFWCNPISGHATLYWYQQILGQGPKLLIQFQNNGVVDDSQLPKDRFSAERLKGVDSTLKIQPAKLEDSAVYLCASSVGGSYEQYFGPGTRLTVT.

The V gene is TRBV28, the J gene TRBJ2-5; TRBD1 aligns across 11 bases. Germline-derived CDR1 and CDR2 are MDHEN and SYDVKM. Losses at the gene ends were 3 bases for V and 6 bases for J; bases not matched to a gene: 12. This CDR3 comprises 17 residues. CDR3: CASSLRTGGVWEKTQYF. DNA of the CDR3: TGTGCCAGCAGTTTGCGGACAGGGGGCGTCTGGGAAAAGACCCAGTACTTC.

The V gene is TRBV4-1, the J gene TRBJ1-6; D is possibly TRBD1 (5 bases). V gave up 8 bases and J gave up 9 bases, with 17 bases separating them. This CDR3 has 14 residues. Germline V lookup: CDR1 MGHRA, CDR2 YSYEKL. The CDR3 loop is CASSPGGEFSPLHF. CDR3 DNA sequence: TGCGCCAGCTCCCCCGGGGGTGAATTTTCACCCCTCCACTTT.

The V call is TRBV4-3, the J call TRBJ2-1; 8 bases line up with TRBD1. The germline gives CDR1 LGHNA, CDR2 YSLEER. The ends lost 4 bases at V and 4 bases at J; junction bases unmatched: 15. The CDR3 is 18 residues long. For the CDR3, the DNA is TGCGCCAGCAGCCTCCCGGACAGGGTCATCGGGGAGTACAATGAGCAGTTCTTC. As protein: CASSLPDRVIGEYNEQFF.

This chain links TRBV7-6 with TRBJ2-7; weak D call: TRBD2 (5 bases). The CDR3 loop spans 12 amino acids. The V and J ends lost 6 bases and 7 bases respectively, with 13 bases between them. Germline CDR1 is SGHVS and CDR2 is FNYEAQ. In nucleotides, the CDR3 is TGTGCCAGCAGGTGGGCTCGGGGTGAGCAGTACTTC. Translated: CASRWARGEQYF.

J is TRBJ2-5 and V is TRBV7-6; the D gene is possibly TRBD1 (6 bases). Germline-derived CDR1 and CDR2 are SGHVS and FNYEAQ. The CDR3 runs to 15 residues. V lost 1 base and J 5 bases, leaving 14 bases between the germline ends. The CDR3 DNA is TGTGCCAGCAGCTTAGTCAGGGGCACTCAGGAGACCCAGTACTTC. It specifies CASSLVRGTQETQYF.

The genes are TRBV21-1 and TRBJ1-5. TRBV21-1 is recorded as a pseudogene. This CDR3 has 16 amino acids. In DNA, the CDR3 is TGTGCCAGCAGCAAAGGGGGGAGGCTCACCAATCAGCCCCAGCATTTT. Its translation is CASSKGGRLTNQPQHF.

The sample holds one count of this clone. The rearrangement links TRBV28 to TRBJ2-2; 7 bases fit TRBD2. CDR3 length equals 16 residues. Per the germline V gene, CDR1 is MDHEN and CDR2 is SYDVKM. The J segment lost 6 bases and the V segment lost 6 bases, leaving 13 bases of the junction unmatched. CDR3 nucleotide sequence: TGTGCCAGCAGCCTTGGGCTGGGGGGGGTACCCGGGGAGCTGTTTTTT. It translates to CASSLGLGGVPGELFF.

The CDR3 loop reads CASRLAITDTQYF. CDR3 DNA sequence: TGCGCCAGCCGACTGGCAATCACAGATACGCAGTATTTT. This sequence joins TRBV5-1 and TRBJ2-3; D is ambiguous. The V gene's germline CDR1 is SGHRS and CDR2 YFSETQ. V lost 7 bases to trimming and J lost 2 bases, with 11 bases between them. This CDR3 has 13 residues.

The J gene is TRBJ1-2, the V gene TRBV19; TRBD1 matches 7 bases. The CDR3 spans 16 residues. CDR1 and CDR2 from the germline V gene are LNHDA and SQIVND (reference sequence). V lost 2 bases to trimming and J lost 0 bases; unmatched junction nucleotides: 6. The CDR3 reads CASSISGTEANYGYTF. The CDR3 bases are TGTGCCAGTAGTATATCCGGGACAGAGGCTAACTATGGCTACACCTTC.

V is TRBV19 and J is TRBJ2-1, with 9 bases aligning to TRBD1. Germline V gene data show CDR1 as LNHDA and CDR2 as SQIVND (reference sequence). The CDR3 is made up of 15 amino acids. Trimming at V came to 2 bases and at J to 6 bases, leaving 5 bases not matched to a gene. The CDR3 loop reads CASSITGGGFNEQFF. The DNA for the CDR3 is TGTGCCAGTAGTATAACAGGGGGCGGGTTCAATGAGCAGTTCTTC.

This rearrangement joins TRBV21-1 to TRBJ1-3; the table's D call, TRBD1, has no DNA check behind it. TRBV21-1 is a recognized pseudogene. The CDR3 extends over 18 amino acids. The DNA for the CDR3 is TGTGCCAGCAGCAAACAGGGGTGGGACAGCCTCTCTGGAAACACCATATATTTT. Protein sequence: CASSKQGWDSLSGNTIYF.

The count of this clone is one. The chain combines TRBV5-4 with TRBJ2-7, with D perhaps TRBD1 (7 bases). The germline V gene encodes CDR1 SGHNT and CDR2 YYREEE (reference sequence). The CDR3 is 15 residues long. The ends were cut back, 3 bases at V and 1 base at J, with 14 bases in the middle. In DNA form, the CDR3 reads TGTGCCAGCAGCTGGCGCGGGACAGAGTCCTACGAGCAGTACTTC. Protein product: CASSWRGTESYEQYF.

The chain employs TRBV11-2 and TRBJ2-1; 7 bases agree with TRBD1. Germline V gives CDR1 SGHAT, CDR2 FQNNGV. Germline trimming cut 3 bases from V and 6 bases from J; bases unmatched to any gene: 8. This CDR3 region has 15 residues. The CDR3 sequence: CASSFTTGQGNEQFF. The DNA of the CDR3 is TGTGCCAGCAGCTTTACGACAGGGCAGGGCAATGAGCAGTTCTTC. Together with reference TRBV11-2 and TRBJ2-1, the CDR3 gives the full variable domain: EAGVAQSPRYKIIEKRQSVAFWCNPISGHATLYWYQQILGQGPKLLIQFQNNGVVDDSQLPKDRFSAERLKGVDSTLKIQPAKLEDSAVYLCASSFTTGQGNEQFFGPGTRLTVL.

The CDR3 bases are TGTGCCAGCAGCGGGGCGGGAGAGATAGGATGGGAGCAGTACTTC. Protein sequence: CASSGAGEIGWEQYF. V usage is TRBV5-4 and J usage is TRBJ2-7; 7 nucleotides match TRBD2. V lost 4 bases to trimming and J lost 7 bases; unmatched junction nucleotides: 14. CDR1 is SGHNT, CDR2 YYREEE, per germline (reference sequence). CDR3 size: 15 residues. Full variable domain (rest looked up from reference TRBV5-4 and TRBJ2-7): ETGVTQSPTHLIKTRGQQVTLRCSSQSGHNTVSWYQQALGQGPQFIFQYYREEENGRGNFPPRFSGLQFPNYSSELNVNALELDDSALYLCASSGAGEIGWEQYFGPGTRLTVT.